One sample yielded the 23 T cell receptor beta chains listed below, sequenced in a study of cytomegalovirus exposure and HLA in healthy donors. Data came from immunoSEQ multiplex PCR; TCRdb stores just in-frame clones and leaves some out. Of about 110,000 clones listed, roughly 87% are singletons. Sequences were obtained from PBMCs. These receptors were taken from a woman aged 18 to 35 in good health and CMV-seronegative.

The chain combines TRBV13 with TRBJ1-2; 8 bases line up with TRBD1. This CDR3 is built from 13 residues. CDR1 and CDR2 from the germline V gene are PRHDT and FYEKMQ (reference sequence). After removal of 0 bases from V and 6 bases from J, the junction contained 0 bases not matched to a gene. The CDR3 here is CASSLGTGDGYTF. The CDR3 DNA sequence: TGTGCCAGCAGCTTAGGGACAGGGGATGGCTACACCTTC.

The chain has TRBV27 and TRBJ2-3, with 13 bases identical to TRBD2. After removal of 4 bases from V and 4 bases from J, the junction contained 8 bases not matched to a gene. This CDR3 spans 17 amino acids. CDR1 is MNHEY, CDR2 SMNVEV, per germline (reference sequence). The CDR3 loop reads CASSSPWTSGSADTQYF. CDR3 bases: TGTGCCAGCAGTTCCCCTTGGACTAGCGGGAGTGCAGATACGCAGTATTTT.

V usage is TRBV5-1 and J usage is TRBJ2-1; 8 nucleotides line up with TRBD2. After removal of 0 bases from V and 3 bases from J, the junction contained 5 bases not matched to a gene. The CDR3 is made up of 16 amino acids. Per the germline V gene, CDR1 is SGHRS and CDR2 is YFSETQ. The CDR3 here is CASSLGPGTSYNEQFF. The CDR3 DNA reads TGCGCCAGCAGCTTGGGTCCCGGGACTAGCTACAATGAGCAGTTCTTC.

J is TRBJ2-3 and V is TRBV29-1; 7 bases are a match to TRBD2. CDR1 and CDR2 (germline): SQVTM, ANQGSEA. CDR3 length equals 13 residues. After removal of 4 bases from V and 4 bases from J, the junction contained 5 bases not matched to a gene. The CDR3: CSVVGRASDTQYF. CDR3 in DNA: TGCAGCGTTGTGGGGAGGGCCTCAGATACGCAGTATTTT.

J is TRBJ1-4 and V is TRBV5-1, with TRBD1 identical over 7 bases. Germline V gives CDR1 SGHRS, CDR2 YFSETQ. The CDR3 is 14 amino acids. After removal of 5 bases from V and 5 bases from J, the junction contained 6 bases not matched to a gene. DNA of the CDR3: TGCGCCAGCAGAGGGGGCGGAGAGAATGAAAAACTGTTTTTT. This codes for CASRGGGENEKLFF.

V is TRBV7-2 and J is TRBJ2-3, with 9 nucleotides matching TRBD1. From germline, CDR1 is SGHTA and CDR2 FQGNSA. Trimming cost V 3 bases and J 6 bases; bases outside gene matches: 7. CDR3 length: 15 amino acids. The CDR3 protein is CASSFLDRGRDTQYF. The CDR3 nucleotides are TGTGCCAGCAGCTTTTTGGACAGGGGACGTGATACGCAGTATTTT.

This chain connects TRBV28 to TRBJ2-1, with no clear D. The V gene lost 4 bases and the J gene lost 4 bases, with 14 bases spanning the gap. This CDR3 has 15 amino acids. Looked up from germline, CDR1 is MDHEN and CDR2 is SYDVKM. The CDR3 sequence is CASSSHREIYNEQFF. The CDR3 DNA is TGTGCCAGCAGTTCGCACAGAGAGATTTACAATGAGCAGTTCTTC. Full variable domain (outside the CDR3, taken from reference TRBV28 and TRBJ2-1): DVKVTQSSRYLVKRTGEKVFLECVQDMDHENMFWYRQDPGLGLRLIYFSYDVKMKEKGDIPEGYSVSREKKERFSLILESASTNQTSMYLCASSSHREIYNEQFFGPGTRLTVL.

This chain joins TRBV7-3 and TRBJ2-7; 10 nucleotides agree with TRBD1. Germline values: CDR1 SGHTA, CDR2 FQGTGA. The V segment lost 3 bases and the J segment 2 bases; nucleotides outside the gene matches: 1. The CDR3 sequence is 14 residues long. The CDR3 DNA sequence: TGTGCCAGCAGCTTGGACAGGGGGACCTACGAGCAGTACTTC. Amino acids: CASSLDRGTYEQYF.

This chain joins TRBV29-1 and TRBJ1-4; no reliable D call. CDR3 length equals 12 residues. Deletions cut 1 base from V and 10 bases from J, with 10 bases between. Germline loops: CDR1 SQVTM, CDR2 ANQGSEA. The CDR3 DNA follows: TGCAGCGTTGAAGGGCATTCCCTAAAACTGTTTTTT. Translation: CSVEGHSLKLFF.

This chain links TRBV18 with TRBJ2-1; D is unresolved. The CDR3 is made up of 14 amino acids. The ends were cut back, 1 base at V and 3 bases at J, with 7 bases in the middle. Germline loops: CDR1 KGHSH, CDR2 LQKENI. The CDR3 bases are TGTGCCAGCTCACCACTGAACTTCTACAATGAGCAGTTCTTC. This sequence encodes CASSPLNFYNEQFF.

V and J are TRBV19 and TRBJ2-7; 7 positions agree with TRBD1. V dropped 5 bases and J dropped 4; count of bases not matched to a gene: 11. The CDR3 consists of 15 residues. Looked up from germline, CDR1 is LNHDA and CDR2 is SQIVND (reference sequence). This CDR3 reads CASSDATGTSYEQYF. CDR3 nucleotide sequence: TGTGCCAGTAGTGATGCGACAGGGACGTCGTACGAGCAGTACTTC.

The gene calls are TRBV14 and TRBJ2-7; 7 bases map to TRBD1. The CDR3 length is 18 residues. The germline CDR1 and CDR2 sequences are SGHDN and FVKESK. After removal of 0 bases from V and 0 bases from J, the junction contained 11 bases not matched to a gene. CDR3 residues: CASSQDFIQGPSSYEQYF. The CDR3 DNA is TGTGCCAGCAGCCAAGATTTTATACAGGGGCCGAGCTCCTACGAGCAGTACTTC. Variable domain in full (rest from reference TRBV14 and TRBJ2-7): EAGVTQFPSHSVIEKGQTVTLRCDPISGHDNLYWYRRVMGKEIKFLLHFVKESKQDESGMPNNRFLAERTGGTYSTLKVQPAELEDSGVYFCASSQDFIQGPSSYEQYFGPGTRLTVT.

The rearrangement joins TRBV4-2 to TRBJ1-1; the match to TRBD1 covers 9 bases. CDR1 LGHNA and CDR2 YNFKEQ come from the germline V gene. V was pared by 5 bases and J by 2 bases, with 3 bases of the junction left unmatched. This CDR3 has 14 amino acids. In nucleotides, the CDR3 is TGTGCCAGCAGCGTGGGACAGGGAAACACTGAAGCTTTCTTT. Translation gives CASSVGQGNTEAFF.

V gene TRBV9 combines with J gene TRBJ2-7; tentatively, D is TRBD2 (6 bases). V was trimmed by 3 bases and J by 7 bases, leaving 14 bases between them. CDR1 SGDLS and CDR2 YYNGEE come from the germline V gene. CDR3 length: 13 residues. The CDR3 spells CASSGAAAGEQYF. The DNA of the CDR3 is TGTGCCAGCAGCGGCGCGGCGGCGGGGGAGCAGTACTTC.

The chain joins TRBV6-1 to TRBJ1-4; a weak D match, TRBD1 (6 bases). CDR1 and CDR2 (germline): MNHNS, SASEGT. The CDR3 is 13 amino acids. Trimming shortened V by 8 bases and J by 6 bases, and 13 bases separated the two germline ends. In nucleotides, the CDR3 is TGTGCCAGCCTGAGGGACATATATGAAAAACTGTTTTTT. It codes for CASLRDIYEKLFF.

The chain recombines TRBV20-1 with TRBJ2-5; D remains ambiguous. The V end was cut by 5 bases, the J end by 3 bases, with 4 bases between. CDR1 and CDR2 (germline): DFQATT, SNEGSKA (reference sequence). This CDR3 region has 10 residues. This CDR3 reads CSAEKETQYF. CDR3 sequence (DNA): TGCAGTGCTGAGAAAGAGACCCAGTACTTC.

V usage is TRBV6-1 and J usage is TRBJ1-2, with 9 bases identical to TRBD1. This CDR3 is built from 14 residues. The trim removed 2 bases at V and 6 bases at J, leaving 4 bases unmatched. CDR1 and CDR2 (germline): MNHNS, SASEGT. The CDR3 bases are TGTGCCAGCAGTGAACGGGGGGACAGGGATGGCTACACCTTC. The encoded protein is CASSERGDRDGYTF.

The rearrangement joins TRBV6-6 to TRBJ1-5; a possible D gene is TRBD1 (6 bases). The CDR3 is made up of 15 amino acids. Germline CDR1 MNHNY, CDR2 SVGAGI (reference sequence). The V end lost 2 bases, the J end lost 5 bases, and 13 bases lay between the germline ends. The CDR3 bases are TGTGCCAGCAGTTACGGCAGGGGAATCGATCAGCCCCAGCATTTT. It yields the protein CASSYGRGIDQPQHF.

The J gene is TRBJ1-1, the V gene TRBV19; weak D call: TRBD1 (5 bases). V lost 11 bases to trimming and J lost 8 bases, with 21 bases between them. The V gene's germline CDR1 is LNHDA and CDR2 SQIVND (reference sequence). There are 13 residues in the CDR3. CDR3 in DNA: TGTGCCGGAAGTCAAACCCTTGGGGGGGAAGCTTTCTTT. Translation gives CAGSQTLGGEAFF.

The chain links TRBV28 to TRBJ1-1, with TRBD1 identical over 7 bases. Germline values: CDR1 MDHEN, CDR2 SYDVKM. The junction had 5 bases not matched to a gene; V was cut back by 5 bases and J by 2 bases. The CDR3 is 14 amino acids. CDR3 sequence: CASSLRQGNTEAFF. In nucleotides, the CDR3 is TGTGCCAGCAGTCTTAGACAGGGTAACACTGAAGCTTTCTTT.

The chain uses TRBV5-1 and TRBJ1-1; D possibly corresponds to TRBD1 (6 bases). CDR1 and CDR2 (germline): SGHRS, YFSETQ. The ends were cut back, 2 bases at V and 0 bases at J, with 14 bases in the middle. This CDR3 has 16 residues. The CDR3 here is CASSFGARDMNTEAFF. DNA for the CDR3: TGCGCCAGCAGCTTCGGGGCAAGGGACATGAACACTGAAGCTTTCTTT.

The chain couples TRBV29-1 to TRBJ2-1; 9 positions match TRBD1. V lost 7 bases, J lost 8 bases, and 12 bases stayed unmatched. CDR3 length equals 14 residues. Germline V gene data show CDR1 as SQVTM and CDR2 as ANQGSEA. CDR3 sequence (DNA): TGCAGCGGCCAAAGGGACAGGGCAGTAGATGAGCAGTTCTTC. Translation: CSGQRDRAVDEQFF.

The chain combines TRBV9 with TRBJ2-1, with TRBD2 matching over 9 bases. From germline, CDR1 is SGDLS and CDR2 YYNGEE. With V trimmed by 0 bases and J by 3 bases, 10 bases remained unmatched. The length of the CDR3 is 18 residues. In DNA form, the CDR3 reads TGTGCCAGCAGCGTAGGAGAACTAGCGGGCTTGGGCTACAATGAGCAGTTCTTC. Translated, it gives CASSVGELAGLGYNEQFF.